The following is a T cell receptor beta chain sequence with its context. Per germline, CDR1 MDHEN and CDR2 SYDVKM. V was shortened by 3 bases and J by 1 base, with 17 bases between the two germline ends. The CDR3 is 17 residues long. This entry belongs to a study of blood T cell repertoires in COVID-19. At the level of the study: Italy, Spain and the United States were the sources of the convalescent and acute COVID-19 samples. In each case, the material was cDNA or gDNA derived from T cells, B-cell-depleted T cells, or PBMCs.

As originally analysed: Cell counts per sample came from amplifying reference gene primers. Only in-frame clones appear in the TCRdb table, and some are missing; sequencing was by immunoSEQ multiplex PCR. From that table come the V and J calls and clone size; the DNA was used to work out D and trimming. The sample includes around 220,000 clones, 85% to 90% of them seen just once. Sequenced: peripheral blood. The sequence derives from a man between 18 and 29 years old with active or convalescent COVID-19. The chain uses TRBV28 and TRBJ2-3; perhaps TRBD2 as D (6 bases). The CDR3 is CASSLLPLADGTDTQYF. CDR3 in DNA: TGTGCCAGCAGTTTGTTACCGTTAGCGGACGGCACAGATACGCAGTATTTT.